Sequencing of this T cell receptor beta chain was carried out in a study of blood T cell repertoires in COVID-19 (dated by TCRdb to about 2020). Notes on the research overall: Collaborator samples came from the United States, Italy and Spain and covered acute and convalescent phases of COVID-19. Nearly every sample came with metadata listing a de-identified subject ID, COVID-19 status, age in years and sex. Where HLA class I and class II types were available, the types were taken from metadata supplied by the sample provider, not from assay-based typing. The dataset comprised deeply sampled blood TCRbeta repertoires from subjects exposed to, actively infected with, or recovered from COVID-19. Samples were obtained from the ongoing ImmuneRACE study (first 160 participants) and from about 1,300 subjects provided by 6 global collaborators. The repertoires were released in a freely available public database intended as a resource for research on the immune response to SARS-CoV-2. The material from the prospective study consisted of cDNA or gDNA derived from T cells, B-cell-depleted T cells, or PBMCs. What the authors observed across the whole study: The amount of clinical and demographic metadata varied by source and participant and was provided uncurated.

This clone was detected once. It lacks a known antigen. No base quality information exists; no much larger clone differs at one position. Each collaborating institution followed its own protocols to collect whole blood in K2EDTA tubes. For TCRbeta analysis, collaborators shipped samples in one of three forms: frozen whole blood, isolated PBMCs, or DNA extracted from either of those sample types. The immunoSEQ Assay, a bias-controlled multiplex PCR, was used to amplify TCRbeta CDR3 regions from genomic DNA. The study's processing was this. Within the assay, amplification of reference gene primers was used to estimate how many nucleated cells each sample contained. Sequence reads were collapsed and filtered to measure the absolute abundance of every unique TCRbeta CDR3 rearrangement. For each sample, productive Simpson clonality was calculated as the square root of Simpson's diversity index over productive rearrangements. Entries here come from immuneACCESS through TCRdb and include only in-frame sequences with V and J called. Some clones fail to appear in such tables; in the studies checked, an unresolved V gene covers under half of the shortfall, and the cause of the remainder is unknown. From that table come the V and J calls and clone size; the DNA was used to work out D and trimming. Recorded for this sample are 76,000 or so clones; around 90% of them occurred a single time. The ten biggest clones cover 5.8% of the sample.

V and J are trimmed by 5 bases and 1 base, and the gene matches miss 6 bases of the junction. The germline V gene encodes CDR1 SGHVS and CDR2 FNYEAQ. Its CDR3 holds 17 amino acids, cysteine through phenylalanine. Only the CDR3 DNA stays, 51 bases, in frame from base 1. Sample: peripheral blood. The clonotype was recovered from a human donor in a cohort sampled during active COVID-19. The chain joins TRBV7-6 to TRBJ2-3, with 13 central nucleotides matching TRBD2. The sequence in DNA is TGTGCCAGCAGCACAACACTAGCGGGGGGGGGCACAGATACGCAGTATTTT. Its product reads: CASSTTLAGGGTDTQYF.